A selection of T cell receptor beta chains follows, all from one sample in a study of cytomegalovirus exposure and HLA in healthy donors. Measured with immunoSEQ multiplex PCR; TCRdb has only the in-frame clones, and not every one. This table has about 89,000 clones, roughly 86% appearing once. Material: PBMCs. The receptors were gathered from a man younger than 40 in good health and CMV-seropositive. The CDR3 runs from the conserved cysteine through the conserved F or W. D genes are given only for firm matches. The listing skips clone size in some rows; elsewhere it reads once, few, many or a size class.

>TRBV6-1|NA|few|TRBJ1-2
TGTGCCAGCAGTGAAGCGCCGAGCTATGGCTACACCTTC
CASSEAPSYGYTF
>TRBV11-2|NA|NA|TRBJ2-7
TGTGCCAGCAGCTTAGTGAGGAAGTCCTACGAGCAGTACTTC
CASSLVRKSYEQYF
>TRBV11-2|NA|NA|TRBJ2-7
TGTGCCAGCAGCTGGGGGGGCCAGCGCTACGAGCAGTACTTC
CASSWGGQRYEQYF
>TRBV5-1|TRBD1|NA|TRBJ2-2
TGCGCCAGCAGCTTGGACAGGGGTCGGAACACCGGGGAGCTGTTTTTT
CASSLDRGRNTGELFF
>TRBV27|NA|NA|TRBJ1-2
TGTGCCAGCAGTCCCCAGGGAGGGAACTATGGCTACACCTTC
CASSPQGGNYGYTF
>TRBV7-2|TRBD2|NA|TRBJ2-7
TGTGCCAGCGCTAGCGGGAGTGGAGGCTACGAGCAGTACTTC
CASASGSGGYEQYF
>TRBV11-2|NA|NA|TRBJ2-4
TGTGCCAGCAGCTTAGCACAGCTAAACATTCAGTACTTC
CASSLAQLNIQYF
>TRBV7-9|NA|NA|TRBJ2-5
TGTGCCAGCATGAAAGGACTGGGCCTCCAAGAGACCCAGTACTTC
CASMKGLGLQETQYF
>TRBV2|TRBD2|NA|TRBJ2-3
TGTGCCAGCAGCTACCTAGCGGCCACAGATACGCAGTATTTT
CASSYLAATDTQYF
>TRBV27|TRBD2|NA|TRBJ2-1
TGTGCCAGCAGTTTATCTGCGGGAGTTTACTACAATGAGCAGTTCTTC
CASSLSAGVYYNEQFF
>TRBV2|TRBD1|NA|TRBJ2-2
TGTGCCAGTGCGGGACAGGGGGTTGGCACCGGGGAGCTGTTTTTT
CASAGQGVGTGELFF
>TRBV5-1|NA|NA|TRBJ2-7
TGCGCCAGCAGCTTGGAGGGGCGGGGCGGTATTGACGAGCAGTACTTC
CASSLEGRGGIDEQYF
>TRBV2|NA|NA|TRBJ2-1
TGTGCCAGCAGTGAAGGTAGGACGGGACAAGAGCAGTTCTTC
CASSEGRTGQEQFF
>TRBV9|TRBD2|NA|TRBJ2-3
TGTGCCAGCAGCACCGGACTAGCGGGGTTCACAGATACGCAGTATTTT
CASSTGLAGFTDTQYF
>TRBV28|TRBD1|once|TRBJ2-3
TGTGCCAGCAGTTTATTCCCCGGGACAGGGGGCCTCTTTAGCACAGATACGCAGTATTTT
CASSLFPGTGGLFSTDTQYF
>TRBV5-1|TRBD2|NA|TRBJ2-5
TGCGCCAGCAGCTTGGGGGGGACTAGCGGAGAGCAAGAGACCCAGTACTTC
CASSLGGTSGEQETQYF
>TRBV10-3|NA|once|TRBJ1-2
TGTGCCATCAGTGAGGGGGGGGATGGCTACACCTTC
CAISEGGDGYTF
>TRBV5-1|TRBD2|NA|TRBJ2-3
TGCGCCAGCAGCTTGGACAGCGGGAGACGCACAGATACGCAGTATTTT
CASSLDSGRRTDTQYF
>TRBV7-7|NA|NA|TRBJ2-1
TGTGCTAGCAGCTTAGATCTAGCTTCCTACAATGAGCAGTTCTTC
CASSLDLASYNEQFF
>TRBV6-5|TRBD1|NA|TRBJ2-5
TGTGCCAGCAGGAGAACAGGGGGCGGCCGTGGGCAGTACTTC
CASRRTGGGRGQYF
>TRBV9|NA|NA|TRBJ2-2
TGTGCCAGCAGCGTAGAAGCGGCGGGCACCGGGGAGCTGTTTTTT
CASSVEAAGTGELFF
>TRBV7-2|TRBD1|NA|TRBJ2-3
TGTGCCAGCAGCACCTACAGGGGGCGGGTGTATTTT
CASSTYRGRVYF
>TRBV7-2|TRBD2|NA|TRBJ2-3
TGTGCCAGCAGCTACCTAGGACTAGCGGGAGTCAATACGCAGTATTTT
CASSYLGLAGVNTQYF
>TRBV11-2|NA|NA|TRBJ1-3
TGTGCCAGCAGAGACAGTTTTTCCTCTGGAAACACCATATATTTT
CASRDSFSSGNTIYF
>TRBV28|TRBD2|NA|TRBJ2-2
TGTGCCAGCAGTAAAAGCGGGAGTCGGACCGGGGAGCTGTTTTTT
CASSKSGSRTGELFF
>TRBV18|NA|NA|TRBJ2-7
TGTGCCAGCTCACCAGGAGGGTCCTACTACGAGCAGTACTTC
CASSPGGSYYEQYF
>TRBV10-3|NA|NA|TRBJ1-3
TGTGCCACCAAGAAAAGTGATGCGGACACCATATATTTT
CATKKSDADTIYF